This T cell receptor (beta chain) was observed in a study of T cell repertoires in cytomegalovirus infection (dated by TCRdb to the late 2010s). Describing the broader study: Donor HLA type was relevant to the analysis, because carriage of CMV infection together with the matching HLA type was indicated by public TCR beta signatures.

Taken from the germline V gene, the CDR1 and CDR2 loops are SNHLY and FYNNEI. A distance of 7 bases separates the germline ends of V and J, which lose 4 bases and 3 bases respectively. Counted from cysteine to phenylalanine, this CDR3 has 13 amino acids. Of all the DNA, just the CDR3 is kept, 39 bases in frame from base 1. This clonotype showed up many times. Its recognized antigen is unknown. Base quality data are lacking; no much larger clone is found one base away. The sequencer listed for this sample is Illumina HiSeq 1500. The raw public reads went through TCRdb reprocessing: fastp at Q25, MiXCR clone calling, in-frame beta chains kept. Here each entry gathers all rows of one CDR3 protein and keeps the most common genes and DNA. In this sample the table shows about 310,000 distinct CDR3 sequences, roughly 15% of which occur a single time. 9.5% to 15% of the sample lies in the top ten. Study-wide findings and limitations: In both this cohort and an independent cohort of some 380 donors, the cumulative frequency of public TCR beta family members distinguished carriers of CMV infection plus the relevant HLA type. In the ex vivo response, HLA-C-restricted CMV-specific TCR beta clonotypes were dominant, and in two of eight donors the single most frequent clonotype came from this HLA-C-restricted group.

The chain uses TRBV2 and TRBJ2-4; D gene: possibly TRBD1, on 5 matching bases. The source of this sequence is a human donor in good health (CMV status not recorded). Some clones in this sample may be carry-over from other donors' samples. Sequencing was carried out using PBMCs. The CDR3 protein is CASSGQNKNIQYF. The DNA sequence is given as TGTGCCAGCAGTGGACAGAACAAAAACATTCAGTACTTC.